This is a list of T cell receptor beta chains from one sample in a study of identical twins. TCRdb re-called the 5' RACE reads with MiXCR, one entry per CDR3 protein. The sample has around 670,000 distinct CDR3 sequences, approximately 6% seen once. What was sequenced was naive T cells sorted from blood. These receptors came from a young man in good health. CDR3s include the opening cysteine and the closing phenylalanine or tryptophan. The D gene is left open where the match is weak. Part of the rows lack a size; the others show once, few, many or a class for expanded clones.

cdr3_length	d_call	j_call	v_call	clone_size	cdr3_aa	cdr3_nt
15	TRBD2	TRBJ2-1	TRBV10-3	many	CATETSGRVVNEQFF	TGTGCCACCGAGACTAGCGGGAGGGTCGTCAATGAGCAGTTCTTC
15	-	TRBJ1-4	TRBV12-3/TRBV12-4	many	CASSLLGTRDEKLFF	TGTGCCAGCAGTTTACTGGGGACGAGGGATGAAAAACTGTTTTTT
16	TRBD2	TRBJ2-5	TRBV5-1	few	CASSFELAGRKETQYF	TGCGCCAGCAGCTTCGAACTAGCGGGACGGAAAGAGACCCAGTACTTC
13	-	TRBJ1-1	TRBV6-2/TRBV6-3	-	CASSSASPRKAFF	TGTGCCAGCTCATCGGCATCACCACGAAAAGCTTTCTTT
16	TRBD1	TRBJ2-2	TRBV7-9	few	CASSLGTGFNTGELFF	TGTGCCAGCAGCTTGGGGACAGGGTTCAACACCGGGGAGCTGTTTTTT
16	-	TRBJ2-7	TRBV12-3/TRBV12-4	-	CASTPMGFRGVYEQYF	TGTGCCAGCACCCCTATGGGTTTTAGGGGGGTTTACGAGCAGTACTTC
12	-	TRBJ1-1	TRBV21-1	many	CASTGPDTEAFF	TGTGCCAGCACCGGGCCCGACACTGAAGCTTTCTTT
19	-	TRBJ2-6	TRBV20-1	-	CSARILSRSQGNGANVLTF	TGCAGTGCTAGAATTTTGTCGCGTAGTCAGGGGAACGGGGCCAACGTCCTGACTTTC
12	-	TRBJ1-4	TRBV25-1	-	CASRGGWEKLFF	TGTGCCAGCAGGGGGGGTTGGGAAAAACTGTTTTTT
14	-	TRBJ2-1	TRBV11-1	many	CASSLGRGLNEQFF	TGTGCCAGCAGCCTTGGACGGGGATTAAATGAGCAGTTCTTC
13	-	TRBJ2-3	TRBV29-1	many	CSVTSPSTDTQYF	TGCAGCGTCACAAGTCCTAGCACAGATACGCAGTATTTT
18	-	TRBJ2-6	TRBV12-5	many	CASGDPGLRDSGANVLTF	TGTGCTAGTGGTGATCCGGGACTCAGGGACTCTGGGGCCAACGTCCTGACTTTC
14	TRBD2	TRBJ2-3	TRBV29-1	many	CSDGAGGYTDTQYF	TGCAGCGATGGAGCGGGAGGATACACAGATACGCAGTATTTT
14	-	TRBJ2-3	TRBV27	few	CASSFGWGTDTQYF	TGTGCCAGTAGTTTTGGCTGGGGCACAGATACGCAGTATTTT
11	TRBD1	TRBJ2-3	TRBV11-2	-	CASSQGVVGYF	TGTGCCAGCAGCCAGGGGGTAGTAGGGTATTTT
16	-	TRBJ2-1	TRBV29-1	many	CSVSPGGSSSYNEQFF	TGCAGCGTTAGCCCAGGAGGTTCGAGCTCCTACAATGAGCAGTTCTTC
14	TRBD1	TRBJ2-2	TRBV20-1	many	CSAPGQGATGELFF	TGCAGTGCTCCGGGACAGGGGGCAACCGGGGAGCTGTTTTTT
14	-	TRBJ1-6	TRBV19	-	CASNPGAHNSPLHF	TGTGCCAGTAACCCAGGGGCGCATAATTCACCCCTCCACTTT
16	-	TRBJ2-2	TRBV6-1	few	CASQGVRGVNTGELFF	TGTGCCAGCCAAGGAGTCAGGGGGGTGAACACCGGGGAGCTGTTTTTT
16	-	TRBJ2-1	TRBV5-1	many	CASSSRGLGSYNEQFF	TGCGCCAGCAGTTCTAGGGGATTGGGCTCCTACAATGAGCAGTTCTTC
15	-	TRBJ2-3	TRBV21-1	many	CASIGSGRAKDTQYF	TGTGCCAGCATCGGAAGCGGGAGGGCCAAGGATACGCAGTATTTT
14	-	TRBJ2-3	TRBV5-1	-	CASSVLGPPDTQYF	TGCGCCAGCAGTGTGTTGGGGCCGCCAGATACGCAGTATTTT
18	TRBD1	TRBJ1-6	TRBV7-8	few	CASSLEGGVYSYNSPLHF	TGTGCCAGCAGCTTGGAAGGGGGCGTGTATTCCTATAATTCACCCCTCCACTTT
14	-	TRBJ2-7	TRBV18	-	CASSPLDSPYEQYF	TGTGCCAGCTCACCTCTGGACTCACCCTACGAGCAGTACTTC
12	-	TRBJ1-1	TRBV7-9	many	CASSLEGARAFF	TGTGCCAGCAGCTTAGAAGGGGCTCGGGCTTTCTTT
14	TRBD1	TRBJ2-1	TRBV5-1	-	CASSLAQGANEQFF	TGCGCCAGCAGCTTGGCCCAGGGGGCCAATGAGCAGTTCTTC
15	-	TRBJ1-1	TRBV6-1	few	CASIGRRIMNTEAFF	TGTGCCAGCATAGGACGTCGTATCATGAACACTGAAGCTTTCTTT
14	TRBD2	TRBJ2-2	TRBV29-1	many	CSVSLLAYTGELFF	TGCAGCGTTTCTCTACTAGCGTACACCGGGGAGCTGTTTTTT
13	-	TRBJ2-5	TRBV2	few	CASFRGYQETQYF	TGTGCCAGCTTTCGGGGGTACCAAGAGACCCAGTACTTC
18	TRBD2	TRBJ2-5	TRBV3-1	-	CASSQSAEAGRLSETQYF	TGTGCCAGCAGCCAATCAGCGGAAGCGGGACGGCTGTCGGAGACCCAGTACTTC
18	TRBD2	TRBJ2-2	TRBV4-2	many	CASSQDGTSGRFTGELFF	TGTGCCAGCAGCCAAGACGGGACTAGCGGGAGGTTCACCGGGGAGCTGTTTTTT
14	-	TRBJ2-1	TRBV11-2	-	CASSSLGSPNEQFF	TGTGCCAGCAGCTCCCTGGGGTCCCCCAATGAGCAGTTCTTC
13	-	TRBJ1-5	TRBV6-6	few	CASKGYSNQPQHF	TGTGCCAGCAAGGGGTATAGCAATCAGCCCCAGCATTTT
15	TRBD1	TRBJ2-1	TRBV7-2	many	CASRLDRGTYNEQFF	TGTGCCAGCAGACTCGACAGGGGGACGTACAATGAGCAGTTCTTC
13	-	TRBJ2-5	TRBV10-3	-	CAISEGTPETQYF	TGTGCCATCAGTGAAGGCACCCCAGAGACCCAGTACTTC
15	TRBD1	TRBJ2-1	TRBV11-2	few	CASSFMGQGVYEQFF	TGTGCCAGCAGCTTTATGGGACAGGGGGTCTATGAGCAGTTCTTC
13	TRBD2	TRBJ2-1	TRBV15	-	CATGREGYNEQFF	TGTGCCACCGGGCGGGAGGGCTACAATGAGCAGTTCTTC
15	-	TRBJ2-1	TRBV20-1	many	CSAQKLGTLTDEQFF	TGCAGTGCGCAAAAGCTCGGGACCCTTACGGATGAGCAGTTCTTC
15	-	TRBJ2-1	TRBV30	few	CARKEDSSSYNEQFF	TGTGCCCGAAAGGAGGACTCAAGCTCCTACAATGAGCAGTTCTTC
16	-	TRBJ1-5	TRBV7-2	-	CASSKPGTAGNQPQHF	TGTGCCAGCAGCAAGCCTGGGACGGCCGGGAATCAGCCCCAGCATTTT
13	-	TRBJ2-6	TRBV11-2	many	CASSLREANVLTF	TGTGCCAGCAGCCTCCGCGAGGCCAACGTCCTGACTTTC
17	-	TRBJ1-2	TRBV12-3/TRBV12-4	few	CASTLLISPGQTYGYTF	TGTGCCAGCACCCTCCTGATATCACCCGGACAGACTTATGGCTACACCTTC
19	TRBD2	TRBJ2-1	TRBV11-1	few	CASSLALSGPEGRRNEQFF	TGTGCCAGCAGCTTAGCGCTTAGCGGGCCCGAGGGCCGTAGAAATGAGCAGTTCTTC
18	-	TRBJ2-1	TRBV3-1	few	CASTTLRGTSSSYNEQFF	TGTGCCAGCACTACCCTCCGAGGGACTTCGAGCTCCTACAATGAGCAGTTCTTC
15	-	TRBJ2-5	TRBV24-1	few	CATSDFLGGVETQYF	TGTGCCACCAGTGATTTCCTAGGAGGGGTTGAGACCCAGTACTTC
13	-	TRBJ1-1	TRBV10-1	many	CASTRGPGTEAFF	TGCGCCAGCACTCGGGGCCCGGGCACTGAAGCTTTCTTT
16	-	TRBJ2-2	TRBV12-3/TRBV12-4	many	CASRRGYPLNTGELFF	TGTGCCAGCAGGAGGGGATACCCACTGAACACCGGGGAGCTGTTTTTT
14	-	TRBJ2-3	TRBV3-1	-	CASSSSGLRDTQYF	TGTGCCAGCAGCTCATCAGGGTTGCGAGATACGCAGTATTTT
18	TRBD2	TRBJ2-5	TRBV20-1	-	CSADYPGLAGGAGETQYF	TGCAGTGCTGATTACCCCGGACTAGCGGGAGGGGCAGGGGAGACCCAGTACTTC
12	-	TRBJ1-6	TRBV6-5	few	CASSYENSPLHF	TGTGCCAGCAGTTACGAGAATTCACCCCTCCACTTT
16	-	TRBJ2-3	TRBV13	many	CASSPRLVISTDTQYF	TGTGCCAGCAGCCCAAGACTAGTCATTAGCACAGATACGCAGTATTTT
13	-	TRBJ2-1	TRBV12-3/TRBV12-4	-	CASSLNSVNEQFF	TGTGCCAGCAGTTTAAACTCGGTGAATGAGCAGTTCTTC
14	-	TRBJ2-5	TRBV7-2	many	CASSLSGAQETQYF	TGTGCCAGCAGCTTAAGTGGGGCCCAAGAGACCCAGTACTTC
13	-	TRBJ2-3	TRBV29-1	many	CSVGIRTTDTQYF	TGCAGCGTAGGAATTAGAACTACAGATACGCAGTATTTT
14	TRBD1	TRBJ2-6	TRBV27	few	CASRGQSGANVLTF	TGTGCCAGCAGGGGACAGTCTGGGGCCAACGTCCTGACTTTC
11	-	TRBJ2-2	TRBV28	many	CASRRGWELFF	TGTGCCAGCAGGAGGGGCTGGGAGCTGTTTTTT